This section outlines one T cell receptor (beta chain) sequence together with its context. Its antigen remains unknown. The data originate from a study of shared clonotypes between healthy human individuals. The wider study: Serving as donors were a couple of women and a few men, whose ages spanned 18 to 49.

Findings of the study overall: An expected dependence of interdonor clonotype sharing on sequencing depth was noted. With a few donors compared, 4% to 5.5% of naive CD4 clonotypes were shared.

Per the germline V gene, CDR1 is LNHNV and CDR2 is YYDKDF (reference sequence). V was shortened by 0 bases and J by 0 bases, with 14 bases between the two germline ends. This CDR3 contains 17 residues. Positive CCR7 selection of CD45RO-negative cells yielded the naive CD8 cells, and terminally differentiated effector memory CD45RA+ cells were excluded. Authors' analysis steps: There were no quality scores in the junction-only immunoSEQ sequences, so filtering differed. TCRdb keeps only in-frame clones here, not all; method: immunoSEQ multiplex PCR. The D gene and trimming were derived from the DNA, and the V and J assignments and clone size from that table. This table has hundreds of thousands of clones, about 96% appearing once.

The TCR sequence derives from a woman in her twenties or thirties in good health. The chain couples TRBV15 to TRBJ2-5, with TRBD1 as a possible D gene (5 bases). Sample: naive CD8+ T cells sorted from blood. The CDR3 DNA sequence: TGTGCCACCAGCAGAGATCGAAGGGGTCGGTACCAAGAGACCCAGTACTTC. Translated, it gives CATSRDRRGRYQETQYF. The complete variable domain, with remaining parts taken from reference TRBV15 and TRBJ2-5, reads DAMVIQNPRYQVTQFGKPVTLSCSQTLNHNVMYWYQQKSSQAPKLLFHYYDKDFNNEADTPDNFQSRRPNTSFCFLDIRSPGLGDTAMYLCATSRDRRGRYQETQYFGPGTRLLVL.